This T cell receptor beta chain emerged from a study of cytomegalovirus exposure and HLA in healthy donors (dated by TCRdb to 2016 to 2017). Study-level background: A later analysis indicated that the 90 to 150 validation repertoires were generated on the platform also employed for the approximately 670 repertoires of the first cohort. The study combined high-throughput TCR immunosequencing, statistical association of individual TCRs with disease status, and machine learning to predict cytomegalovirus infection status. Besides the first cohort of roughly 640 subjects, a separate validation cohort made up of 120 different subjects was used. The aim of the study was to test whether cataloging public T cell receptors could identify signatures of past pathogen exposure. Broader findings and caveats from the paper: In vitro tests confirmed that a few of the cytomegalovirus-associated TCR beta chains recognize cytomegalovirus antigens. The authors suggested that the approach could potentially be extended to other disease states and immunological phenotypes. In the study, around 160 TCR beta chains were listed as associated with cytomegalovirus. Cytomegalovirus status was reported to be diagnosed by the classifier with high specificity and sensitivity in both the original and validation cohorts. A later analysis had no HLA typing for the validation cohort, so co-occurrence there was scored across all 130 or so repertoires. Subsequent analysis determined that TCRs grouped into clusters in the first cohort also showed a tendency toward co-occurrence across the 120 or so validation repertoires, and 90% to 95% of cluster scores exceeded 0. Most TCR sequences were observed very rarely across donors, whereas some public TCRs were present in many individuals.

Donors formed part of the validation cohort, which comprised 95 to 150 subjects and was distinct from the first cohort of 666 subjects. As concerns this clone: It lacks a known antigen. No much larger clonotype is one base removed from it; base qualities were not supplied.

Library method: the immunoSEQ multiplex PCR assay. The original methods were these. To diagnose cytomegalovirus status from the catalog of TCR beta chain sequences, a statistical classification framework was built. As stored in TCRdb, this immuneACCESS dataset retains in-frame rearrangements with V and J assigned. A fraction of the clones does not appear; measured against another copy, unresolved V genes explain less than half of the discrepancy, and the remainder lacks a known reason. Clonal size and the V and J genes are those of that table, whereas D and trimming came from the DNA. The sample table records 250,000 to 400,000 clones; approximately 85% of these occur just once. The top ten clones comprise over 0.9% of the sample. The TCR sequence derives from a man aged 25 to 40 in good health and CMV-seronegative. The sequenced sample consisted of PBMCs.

The nucleotides read TGTGCCAGCAGCACCTGGACAGCGAACACTGAAGCTTTCTTT. The resulting protein is CASSTWTANTEAFF. The sequence joins TRBV5-6 to TRBJ1-1, and the D gene may be TRBD1, 6 bases matching. The junction shows trimming of 4 bases on V and 1 base on J, plus 11 bases between the germline ends. For CDR1 and CDR2, the germline V gene lists SGHDT and YYEEEE. Its CDR3 holds 14 amino acids, cysteine through phenylalanine. Of the read, only the CDR3 DNA is kept; its 42 bases are in frame from base 1. The variable domain in full, with residues beyond the CDR3 obtained from the reference TRBV5-6 and TRBJ1-1 genes, is DAGVTQSPTHLIKTRGQQVTLRCSPKSGHDTVSWYQQALGQGPQFIFQYYEEEERQRGNFPDRFSGHQFPNYSSELNVNALLLGDSALYLCASSTWTANTEAFFGQGTRLTVV.